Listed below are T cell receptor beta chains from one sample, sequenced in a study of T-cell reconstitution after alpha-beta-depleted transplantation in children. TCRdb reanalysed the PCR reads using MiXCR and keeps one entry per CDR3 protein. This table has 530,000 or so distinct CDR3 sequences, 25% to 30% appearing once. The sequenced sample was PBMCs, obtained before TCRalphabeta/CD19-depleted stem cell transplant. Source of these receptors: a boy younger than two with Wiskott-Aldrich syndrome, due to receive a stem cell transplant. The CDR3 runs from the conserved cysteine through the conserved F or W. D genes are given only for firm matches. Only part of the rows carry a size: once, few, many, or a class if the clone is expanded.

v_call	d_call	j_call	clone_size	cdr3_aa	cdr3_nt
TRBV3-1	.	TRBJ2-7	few	CASSQVSTGSDEQYF	TGTGCCAGCAGCCAAGTAAGTACAGGGTCAGACGAGCAGTACTTC
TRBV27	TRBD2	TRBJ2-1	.	CASSPTGTSGTEQFF	TGTGCCAGCAGTCCCACCGGGACTAGCGGGACTGAGCAGTTCTTC
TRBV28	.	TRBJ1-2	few	CASSLSGLQGYTF	TGTGCCAGCAGTTTATCCGGGTTACAGGGCTACACCTTC
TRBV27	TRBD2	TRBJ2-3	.	CASSILAGGLTDTQYF	TGTGCCAGCAGTATTCTAGCGGGGGGGTTAACAGATACGCAGTATTTT
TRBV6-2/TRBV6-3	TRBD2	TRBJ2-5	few	CASSSGTSGRKETQYF	TGTGCCAGCAGTTCCGGGACTAGCGGGAGGAAAGAGACCCAGTACTTC
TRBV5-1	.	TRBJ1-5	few	CASSLTTGMDQPQHF	TGCGCCAGCAGCCTAACGACAGGAATGGATCAGCCCCAGCATTTT
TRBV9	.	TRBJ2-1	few	CASSGRADNEQFF	TGTGCCAGCAGCGGGAGGGCAGACAATGAGCAGTTCTTC
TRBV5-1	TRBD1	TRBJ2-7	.	CASSLVPGQVTYEQYF	TGCGCCAGCAGCTTGGTGCCGGGACAGGTCACCTACGAGCAGTACTTC
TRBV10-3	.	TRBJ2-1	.	CAISEGRNEQFF	TGTGCCATCAGTGAGGGGAGGAATGAGCAGTTCTTC
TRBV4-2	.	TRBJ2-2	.	CASSQALGHPLGTGELFF	TGTGCCAGCAGCCAGGCGCTGGGGCACCCGTTGGGCACCGGGGAGCTGTTTTTT
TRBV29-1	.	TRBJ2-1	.	CSVGGRSSYNEQFF	TGCAGCGTTGGAGGGAGGAGCTCCTACAATGAGCAGTTCTTC